The TCR beta chain under discussion was sequenced for a study of OX40 agonist ivuxolimab in advanced cancers. Study background: Given to patients was ivuxolimab, an agonistic anti-OX40 (CD134) antibody. Those treated in dose escalation had hepatocellular carcinoma, melanoma, renal cell cancer or head and neck cancer.

The method was immunoSEQ multiplex PCR; TCRdb's version includes in-frame clones alone and lacks a portion of them. The sample has approximately 10,000 clones, over 55% seen once; the top ten hold roughly 46%. Germline V CDR1 and CDR2: MGHDK, SYGVNS. V gave up 5 bases and J gave up 6 bases, with 10 bases separating them. The length of the CDR3 is 12 residues. V and J are TRBV25-1 and TRBJ1-1, with TRBD1 as a possible D gene (6 bases). The starting material was CD4+ or CD8+ T cells sorted from blood, obtained in a trial of the OX40 agonist ivuxolimab. This TCR derives from an adult with an advanced solid tumor such as melanoma, head and neck, liver or kidney cancer. The CDR3 nucleotides are TGTGCCAGCAGTAAGGACAGTCCTGAAGCTTTCTTT. This gives the protein CASSKDSPEAFF.